The 13 T cell receptor beta chains in this list originate from one sample, sequenced in a study. A single record per CDR3 protein comes from TCRdb applying MiXCR to the RT-PCR reads. The sample consists of around 700,000 distinct CDR3 sequences, 11% to 15% of them appearing once. The sample comprised memory CD4+ T cells from blood. These receptors were taken from a female donor in good health, serving as a healthy control.

This clonotype turned up a few times. CDR3 sequence reads: CAISESETIITGELFF. CDR3 nucleotides: TGTGCCATCAGTGAGAGTGAGACAATCATCACCGGGGAGCTGTTTTTT. The V gene is TRBV10-3, the J gene TRBJ2-2; D remains ambiguous. Germline-derived CDR1 and CDR2 are ENHRY and SYGVKD. This CDR3 spans 16 amino acids. V gave up 2 bases and J gave up 4 bases, with 14 bases separating them.

This clonotype has a handful of counts. The J gene is TRBJ2-2, the V gene TRBV5-6; 12 bases align to TRBD2. The CDR3 is 15 residues long. The V gene's germline CDR1 is SGHDT and CDR2 YYEEEE. J gave up 4 bases and V 4 bases, and 2 bases lay outside the gene matches. CDR3 residues: CASSVGLAGTGELFF. The CDR3 DNA follows: TGTGCCAGCAGCGTGGGACTAGCGGGCACCGGGGAGCTGTTTTTT.

This clonotype was seen a few times. This sequence joins TRBV6-1 and TRBJ1-2; D gene unclear. Trimming pared 6 bases from V and 3 bases from J, leaving 11 bases between. Germline-derived CDR1 and CDR2 are MNHNS and SASEGT. This CDR3 region has 13 residues. Here the CDR3 DNA reads TGTGCCAGCAGCCTAAGGGAGGACTATGGCTACACCTTC. Protein product: CASSLREDYGYTF.

This clonotype was observed at least ten times. The chain recombines TRBV4-2 with TRBJ2-3; 7 nucleotides line up with TRBD1. Trimming took 1 base from V and 10 from J; bases not matched to a gene: 8. CDR1 and CDR2 from the germline V gene are LGHNA and YNFKEQ. This CDR3 region has 14 residues. This CDR3 reads CASSQAGPGTAQYF. CDR3 nucleotide sequence: TGTGCCAGCAGCCAAGCCGGACCCGGGACAGCGCAGTATTTT.

This clonotype was picked up a small number of times. V is TRBV27 and J is TRBJ2-1; TRBD2 matches at 8 bases. Germline V gene sequence: CDR1 MNHEY, CDR2 SMNVEV (reference sequence). The V and J ends lost 6 bases and 13 bases, in that order; junction bases with no gene match: 8. This CDR3 is built from 12 residues. CDR3 residues: CASSHALAAQFF. The CDR3, as DNA: TGTGCCAGCAGCCACGCACTAGCGGCCCAGTTCTTC.

This clonotype was seen repeatedly, ten times or more. The V and J genes are TRBV4-3 and TRBJ1-3; D not certain. Deletions cut 6 bases from V and 3 bases from J, with 15 bases between. The CDR3 contains 15 residues. The V gene's germline CDR1 is LGHNA and CDR2 YSLEER. Written as DNA, the CDR3 is TGCGCCAGCAGTCGGACCCAAATGGATGGAAACACCATATATTTT. Amino acids: CASSRTQMDGNTIYF.

The sample holds many counts of this clonotype. The chain has TRBV5-1 and TRBJ2-5; 10 bases map to TRBD1. Germline CDR1 reads SGHRS; CDR2 reads YFSETQ. The CDR3 totals 18 residues. V lost 2 bases and J lost 0; bases outside the gene matches: 10. CDR3 sequence (DNA): TGCGCCAGCAGCTTCAGCGGATGGACAGGGGGAAACCAAGAGACCCAGTACTTC. This translates into CASSFSGWTGGNQETQYF.

This clonotype has at least ten counts. The CDR3 DNA reads as TGTGCCAGCAGCTTGGGGCTAGCGGGAATGTTTCGGTTCTTC. It translates to CASSLGLAGMFRFF. V gene TRBV5-6 combines with J gene TRBJ2-1; 9 bases fit TRBD2. The CDR3 contains 14 residues. CDR1 is SGHDT and CDR2 is YYEEEE in the germline V gene. V shed 0 bases and J 15 bases; nucleotides not matched to a gene: 10.

Of note for this clonotype: A much larger clone differs by one base, so this may be a read error. The J gene is TRBJ2-1, the V gene TRBV5-6, with a tentative D call TRBD2 (7 bases). Germline V CDR1 and CDR2: SGHDT, YYEEEE. CDR3 length: 15 residues. As DNA, the CDR3 is TGTGACAGCAGCTTGCGGGGGAGGGGGGACAATGAGCAGTTCTTC. This sequence encodes CDSSLRGRGDNEQFF.

This clonotype was counted only a few times. The V and J genes are TRBV20-1 and TRBJ1-1; weak D call: TRBD1 (5 bases). The CDR3 consists of 15 residues. The germline V gene has CDR1 DFQATT and CDR2 SNEGSKA (reference sequence). V was cut by 0 bases and J by 3 bases, with 14 bases left in between. The chain's CDR3 is CSARDQGLGHTEAFF. The CDR3 bases are TGCAGTGCTAGAGATCAGGGATTGGGGCACACTGAAGCTTTCTTT.

This clonotype was observed a few times. The genes are TRBV10-2 and TRBJ2-1; D remains unclear. Germline V gene lookup returns CDR1 WSHSY and CDR2 SAAADI. CDR3 size: 12 residues. With 6 bases removed from V and 5 bases from J, the gap between germline ends came to 8 bases. The CDR3 loop reads CASRDTNNEQFF. CDR3 bases: TGCGCCAGCAGAGACACCAACAATGAGCAGTTCTTC.

The chain joins TRBV5-5 to TRBJ2-7; TRBD1 matches 9 bases. Germline CDR1 is SGHKS and CDR2 is YYEKEE (reference sequence). The CDR3 length is 14 residues. V shed 3 bases and J 3 bases; nucleotides not matched to a gene: 4. As DNA, the CDR3 is TGTGCCAGCAGCTACCGGACAGGGGACTACGAGCAGTACTTC. Translating gives CASSYRTGDYEQYF.

This clonotype came up a few times. The chain links TRBV5-1 to TRBJ1-2; possibly TRBD1 for D (6 bases). Germline CDR1 is SGHRS and CDR2 is YFSETQ. Trimming pared 4 bases from V and 6 bases from J, leaving 13 bases between. The CDR3 is 13 amino acids. The CDR3 region has the DNA TGCGCCAGCAGCCCGTCACAGGGTGATGGCTACACCTTC. Protein: CASSPSQGDGYTF.